The rows below give T cell receptor beta chains drawn from one sample of a study of CD8 T cells in ankylosing spondylitis. TCRdb re-called the 5' RACE reads with MiXCR, one entry per CDR3 protein. The sample lists around 150,000 distinct CDR3 sequences, around 17% occurring once. The sequenced material came from blood, either unsorted or a sorted T cell fraction (not recorded which). Every receptor here comes from a male donor with ankylosing spondylitis or in good health (not recorded which). Each CDR3 is given with its conserved first and last residue. A D gene is named only where the DNA matches it firmly. The size field is filled for only some rows; it gives once, few, many or a size class.

d_call: TRBD1; v_call: TRBV4-1; j_call: TRBJ2-2; clone_size: -; cdr3_length: 15; cdr3_aa: CASSQGQRDTGELFF; cdr3_nt: TGCGCCAGCAGCCAGGGACAGAGGGACACCGGGGAGCTGTTTTTT
d_call: TRBD2; v_call: TRBV13; j_call: TRBJ2-7; clone_size: -; cdr3_length: 15; cdr3_aa: CASSAPGLADYEQYF; cdr3_nt: TGTGCCAGCAGCGCCCCGGGACTAGCGGACTACGAGCAGTACTTC
d_call: -; v_call: TRBV5-1; j_call: TRBJ2-7; clone_size: once; cdr3_length: 15; cdr3_aa: CASSLARDRSYEQYF; cdr3_nt: TGCGCCAGCAGCTTGGCGCGTGACAGGTCCTACGAGCAGTACTTC
d_call: TRBD2; v_call: TRBV3-1; j_call: TRBJ2-1; clone_size: many; cdr3_length: 16; cdr3_aa: CASSLGLAAFYNEQFF; cdr3_nt: TGTGCCAGCAGCCTCGGACTAGCGGCCTTCTACAATGAGCAGTTCTTC
d_call: TRBD2; v_call: TRBV29-1; j_call: TRBJ2-2; clone_size: many; cdr3_length: 16; cdr3_aa: CSVETGLPGVDGELFF; cdr3_nt: TGCAGCGTTGAAACGGGACTACCGGGAGTGGACGGGGAGCTGTTTTTT
d_call: -; v_call: TRBV5-1; j_call: TRBJ1-1; clone_size: many; cdr3_length: 14; cdr3_aa: CASSSYYRETEAFF; cdr3_nt: TGCGCCAGCAGCTCCTACTACAGGGAAACTGAAGCTTTCTTT
d_call: -; v_call: TRBV5-6; j_call: TRBJ2-3; clone_size: few; cdr3_length: 14; cdr3_aa: CASSLELEADTQYF; cdr3_nt: TGTGCCAGCAGCTTGGAACTAGAAGCAGATACGCAGTATTTT
d_call: -; v_call: TRBV29-1; j_call: TRBJ2-3; clone_size: many; cdr3_length: 13; cdr3_aa: CSARGGPGDTQYF; cdr3_nt: TGCAGCGCCAGAGGGGGGCCGGGAGATACGCAGTATTTT
d_call: -; v_call: TRBV11-2; j_call: TRBJ1-1; clone_size: -; cdr3_length: 13; cdr3_aa: CASSPMGGTEAFF; cdr3_nt: TGTGCCAGCAGCCCCATGGGGGGCACTGAAGCTTTCTTT
d_call: TRBD1; v_call: TRBV27; j_call: TRBJ1-4; clone_size: many; cdr3_length: 16; cdr3_aa: CASSPYDRATNEKLFF; cdr3_nt: TGTGCCAGCAGTCCATACGACAGGGCAACTAATGAAAAACTGTTTTTT
d_call: -; v_call: TRBV6-4; j_call: TRBJ2-2; clone_size: few; cdr3_length: 12; cdr3_aa: CASSDSTGELFF; cdr3_nt: TGTGCCAGCAGTGACTCGACCGGGGAGCTGTTTTTT
d_call: -; v_call: TRBV4-1; j_call: TRBJ2-2; clone_size: many; cdr3_length: 13; cdr3_aa: CASSQWGGGELFF; cdr3_nt: TGCGCCAGCAGCCAATGGGGTGGGGGGGAGCTGTTTTTT
d_call: TRBD1; v_call: TRBV20-1; j_call: TRBJ1-5; clone_size: many; cdr3_length: 15; cdr3_aa: CSASGSQGGNQPQHF; cdr3_nt: TGCAGTGCTAGTGGTTCGCAGGGGGGCAATCAGCCCCAGCATTTT
d_call: -; v_call: TRBV5-1; j_call: TRBJ2-1; clone_size: many; cdr3_length: 16; cdr3_aa: CASSSLGRVNYNEQFF; cdr3_nt: TGCGCCAGCAGTTCCCTTGGTAGGGTGAACTACAATGAGCAGTTCTTC
d_call: -; v_call: TRBV7-2; j_call: TRBJ2-2; clone_size: -; cdr3_length: 15; cdr3_aa: CASSLVGPPTGELFF; cdr3_nt: TGTGCCAGCAGCTTAGTAGGGCCACCCACCGGGGAGCTGTTTTTT
d_call: -; v_call: TRBV6-6; j_call: TRBJ1-6; clone_size: many; cdr3_length: 13; cdr3_aa: CASSYSPRSPLHF; cdr3_nt: TGTGCCAGCAGTTACTCCCCCCGATCACCCCTCCACTTT
d_call: TRBD2; v_call: TRBV6-2/TRBV6-3; j_call: TRBJ2-7; clone_size: many; cdr3_length: 19; cdr3_aa: CASSYSTRGGRNLVYEQYF; cdr3_nt: TGTGCCAGCAGTTACTCAACCCGGGGAGGGCGTAATCTGGTCTACGAGCAGTACTTC
d_call: -; v_call: TRBV5-1; j_call: TRBJ1-5; clone_size: many; cdr3_length: 14; cdr3_aa: CASSLGGGDQPQHF; cdr3_nt: TGCGCCAGCAGCTTGGGCGGAGGAGATCAGCCCCAGCATTTT
d_call: -; v_call: TRBV5-1; j_call: TRBJ2-1; clone_size: many; cdr3_length: 15; cdr3_aa: CASSLRQDPYNEQFF; cdr3_nt: TGCGCCAGCAGCCTTCGACAGGATCCCTACAATGAGCAGTTCTTC
d_call: -; v_call: TRBV27; j_call: TRBJ1-4; clone_size: many; cdr3_length: 14; cdr3_aa: CASSLFLNGEKLFF; cdr3_nt: TGTGCCAGCAGTTTGTTTCTAAATGGAGAAAAACTGTTTTTT
d_call: -; v_call: TRBV5-1; j_call: TRBJ1-3; clone_size: many; cdr3_length: 14; cdr3_aa: CASRPAFSGNTIYF; cdr3_nt: TGCGCCAGCAGGCCAGCATTCTCTGGAAACACCATATATTTT
d_call: TRBD2; v_call: TRBV10-3; j_call: TRBJ2-5; clone_size: many; cdr3_length: 14; cdr3_aa: CAAGTSGGQETQYF; cdr3_nt: TGTGCCGCCGGGACTAGCGGGGGTCAAGAGACCCAGTACTTC
d_call: -; v_call: TRBV6-1; j_call: TRBJ2-7; clone_size: many; cdr3_length: 14; cdr3_aa: CASRGLATLYEQYF; cdr3_nt: TGTGCCAGCAGGGGGCTAGCGACGCTCTACGAGCAGTACTTC
d_call: -; v_call: TRBV5-1; j_call: TRBJ2-1; clone_size: many; cdr3_length: 15; cdr3_aa: CASSLTAGTYNEQFF; cdr3_nt: TGCGCCAGCAGCCTAACGGCCGGAACCTACAATGAGCAGTTCTTC
d_call: -; v_call: TRBV5-6; j_call: TRBJ1-6; clone_size: -; cdr3_length: 14; cdr3_aa: CASSLPSGNSPLHF; cdr3_nt: TGTGCCAGCAGCTTGCCGTCTGGTAATTCACCCCTCCACTTT
d_call: -; v_call: TRBV5-1; j_call: TRBJ2-7; clone_size: many; cdr3_length: 14; cdr3_aa: CASSWTLSSYEQYF; cdr3_nt: TGCGCCAGCAGTTGGACTCTCAGCTCCTACGAGCAGTACTTC
d_call: -; v_call: TRBV6-2/TRBV6-3; j_call: TRBJ2-1; clone_size: few; cdr3_length: 15; cdr3_aa: CASSYGSFSYNEQFF; cdr3_nt: TGTGCCAGCAGTTACGGGTCTTTTTCCTACAATGAGCAGTTCTTC
d_call: -; v_call: TRBV18; j_call: TRBJ2-6; clone_size: -; cdr3_length: 15; cdr3_aa: CASSPTSSGANVLTF; cdr3_nt: TGTGCCAGCTCACCGACTAGTTCCGGGGCCAACGTCCTGACTTTC
d_call: -; v_call: TRBV20-1; j_call: TRBJ2-4; clone_size: many; cdr3_length: 16; cdr3_aa: CSAPFLGDGPKNIQYF; cdr3_nt: TGCAGTGCTCCTTTTCTGGGGGATGGCCCCAAAAACATTCAGTACTTC
d_call: -; v_call: TRBV5-5; j_call: TRBJ2-3; clone_size: few; cdr3_length: 12; cdr3_aa: CASSSTTGTQYF; cdr3_nt: TGTGCCAGCAGCTCCACCACAGGTACGCAGTATTTT
d_call: TRBD1; v_call: TRBV5-1; j_call: TRBJ1-2; clone_size: many; cdr3_length: 15; cdr3_aa: CASSQGTAKNYGYTF; cdr3_nt: TGCGCCAGCAGCCAAGGGACAGCGAAGAACTATGGCTACACCTTC
d_call: -; v_call: TRBV20-1; j_call: TRBJ2-3; clone_size: many; cdr3_length: 13; cdr3_aa: CSALPGSADTQYF; cdr3_nt: TGCAGTGCCCTCCCCGGGAGTGCAGATACGCAGTATTTT
d_call: TRBD1; v_call: TRBV12-3/TRBV12-4; j_call: TRBJ1-1; clone_size: few; cdr3_length: 15; cdr3_aa: CASSLQGQGSTEAFF; cdr3_nt: TGTGCCAGCAGTTTACAGGGACAGGGTAGCACTGAAGCTTTCTTT
d_call: -; v_call: TRBV29-1; j_call: TRBJ2-7; clone_size: few; cdr3_length: 13; cdr3_aa: CSARPGELYEQYF; cdr3_nt: TGCAGCGCCCGACCTGGGGAATTGTACGAGCAGTACTTC
d_call: TRBD1; v_call: TRBV7-2; j_call: TRBJ2-7; clone_size: -; cdr3_length: 13; cdr3_aa: CASSHRDSYEQYF; cdr3_nt: TGTGCCAGCAGCCATCGGGACAGCTACGAGCAGTACTTC
d_call: -; v_call: TRBV29-1; j_call: TRBJ1-5; clone_size: many; cdr3_length: 14; cdr3_aa: CSAQSGDSNQPQHF; cdr3_nt: TGCAGCGCCCAGTCGGGGGATAGCAATCAGCCCCAGCATTTT
d_call: TRBD1; v_call: TRBV10-3; j_call: TRBJ1-2; clone_size: few; cdr3_length: 15; cdr3_aa: CAISERTGGSYGYTF; cdr3_nt: TGTGCCATCAGTGAAAGGACAGGGGGGTCCTATGGCTACACCTTC
d_call: -; v_call: TRBV20-1; j_call: TRBJ1-1; clone_size: few; cdr3_length: 14; cdr3_aa: CSARDPTANTEAFF; cdr3_nt: TGCAGTGCTAGAGACCCTACAGCGAACACTGAAGCTTTCTTT
d_call: -; v_call: TRBV7-9; j_call: TRBJ1-5; clone_size: -; cdr3_length: 14; cdr3_aa: CASSFGERVWPQHF; cdr3_nt: TGTGCCAGCAGCTTTGGGGAGAGGGTATGGCCCCAGCATTTT
d_call: -; v_call: TRBV5-5; j_call: TRBJ1-1; clone_size: -; cdr3_length: 14; cdr3_aa: CASSLAVRAADAFF; cdr3_nt: TGTGCCAGCAGCCTGGCTGTCCGGGCGGCGGACGCTTTCTTT
d_call: TRBD1; v_call: TRBV12-3/TRBV12-4; j_call: TRBJ1-3; clone_size: many; cdr3_length: 16; cdr3_aa: CASRESGTVSGNTIYF; cdr3_nt: TGTGCCAGCAGAGAGTCCGGGACAGTTTCTGGAAACACCATATATTTT
d_call: -; v_call: TRBV6-1; j_call: TRBJ2-2; clone_size: many; cdr3_length: 15; cdr3_aa: CASTTAGRGTGELFF; cdr3_nt: TGTGCCAGCACCACCGCGGGGCGGGGCACCGGGGAGCTGTTTTTT